Reported below is one TCR beta chain. The entry originates in a study of shared clonotypes between healthy human individuals. Germline V gene data show CDR1 as LNHDA and CDR2 as SQIVND (reference sequence). The CDR3 runs to 14 residues. The ends were cut back, 6 bases at V and 6 bases at J, with 18 bases in the middle. Clones were read by immunoSEQ multiplex PCR, and TCRdb kept only the in-frame ones, dropping some. This sample has around 79,000 clones, with over 55% found just once. Sequencing was carried out using memory CD8+ T cells sorted from blood. Stated subset: CD45RO+ cells pooled with CCR7-negative TemRA cells. The chain joins TRBV19 to TRBJ2-7, with D perhaps assigned TRBD1 or TRBD2 (6 bases each). The TCR was taken from a man aged 25 to 45 in good health. The CDR3 reads CASSPWGARVEQYF. CDR3 in DNA: TGTGCCAGTAGCCCATGGGGGGCGAGGGTCGAGCAGTACTTC.